These 22 T cell receptor beta chains share one sample of origin, sequenced in a study of cytomegalovirus exposure and HLA in healthy donors. The PCR made use of 60 Vbeta and 13 Jbeta primers. Measured with immunoSEQ multiplex PCR; TCRdb has only the in-frame clones, and not every one. The sample records around 200,000 clones, more than 65% being singletons. Sample: PBMCs. Receptor source: a girl aged 2-9 years in good health and CMV-seropositive.

The rearrangement uses TRBV5-1 and TRBJ2-7; the D gene is possibly TRBD1 (6 bases). Germline CDR1 SGHRS, CDR2 YFSETQ. Deletions cut 5 bases from V and 1 base from J, with 16 bases between. The CDR3 is made up of 15 amino acids. The DNA of the CDR3 is TGCGCCAGCAGTTATACGGGACACTCTTCCTACGAGCAGTACTTC. Its translation: CASSYTGHSSYEQYF.

The chain combines TRBV7-9 with TRBJ2-4; maybe TRBD1 (5 bases). The germline V gene encodes CDR1 SEHNR and CDR2 FQNEAQ (reference sequence). This CDR3 is 13 amino acids long. Trimming pared 1 base from V and 8 bases from J, leaving 9 bases between. CDR3 in DNA: TGTGCCAGCAGCTTAGGACAGTCGGACATTCAGTACTTC. Translation gives CASSLGQSDIQYF.

This clone was seen just once. CDR3 residues: CASSRGQTGSPLHF. CDR3 nucleotides: TGTGCCAGCAGCAGAGGACAGACAGGTTCACCCCTCCACTTT. V usage is TRBV11-2 and J usage is TRBJ1-6; maybe TRBD1 (6 bases). The CDR3 contains 14 residues. V was pared by 5 bases and J by 9 bases, with 14 bases between. Germline CDR1 and CDR2: SGHAT and FQNNGV.

The rearrangement links TRBV5-4 to TRBJ1-5; D remains unclear. V gave up 0 bases and J gave up 3 bases, with 10 bases separating them. This CDR3 has 15 residues. Germline lookup yields CDR1 SGHNT and CDR2 YYREEE (reference sequence). In nucleotides, the CDR3 is TGTGCCAGCAGCTTGGATGGAGGCTACAATCAGCCCCAGCATTTT. It encodes CASSLDGGYNQPQHF. Full variable domain (outside the CDR3, taken from reference TRBV5-4 and TRBJ1-5): ETGVTQSPTHLIKTRGQQVTLRCSSQSGHNTVSWYQQALGQGPQFIFQYYREEENGRGNFPPRFSGLQFPNYSSELNVNALELDDSALYLCASSLDGGYNQPQHFGDGTRLSIL.

The rearrangement links TRBV9 to TRBJ2-5; 13 nucleotides agree with TRBD2. Losses at the gene ends were 3 bases for V and 5 bases for J; bases not matched to a gene: 4. Germline V CDR1 and CDR2: SGDLS, YYNGEE. The CDR3 length is 15 residues. In nucleotides, the CDR3 is TGTGCCAGCAGCGGACGACTAGCGGGAGGCGAGACCCAGTACTTC. Its translation: CASSGRLAGGETQYF.

The CDR3 DNA is TGTGCCAGCAGTAGACAGGAAAACTATGGCTACACCTTC. Its protein product is CASSRQENYGYTF. This chain connects TRBV11-3 to TRBJ1-2; D perhaps matches TRBD1 (6 bases). The CDR3 runs to 13 residues. Germline values: CDR1 SGHNT, CDR2 YENEEA. Trimming took off 6 bases at V and 2 bases at J, with 10 bases between the two ends.

The chain uses TRBV5-1 and TRBJ2-1, with TRBD1 as a possible D gene (6 bases). In germline, CDR1 is SGHRS, CDR2 YFSETQ. The CDR3 runs 17 residues. V was shortened by 0 bases and J by 2 bases, with 15 bases between the two germline ends. The CDR3 DNA sequence: TGCGCCAGCAGCTTGGTTCTAGCAAGGGGGACCTACAATGAGCAGTTCTTC. Protein sequence: CASSLVLARGTYNEQFF.

This chain connects TRBV30 to TRBJ1-1, with 10 bases lining up with TRBD1. Trimming cost V 3 bases and J 3 bases; bases outside gene matches: 4. Germline assignment: CDR1 GTSNPN and CDR2 SVGIG (reference sequence). The CDR3 loop spans 14 amino acids. CDR3 nucleotide sequence: TGTGCCTGGAGGGGACAGGGGATGTACACTGAAGCTTTCTTT. Its protein product is CAWRGQGMYTEAFF.

The chain couples TRBV27 to TRBJ2-7; D gene uncertain. V lost 3 bases to trimming and J lost 7 bases, with 13 bases between them. The CDR3 has 13 residues. Germline loops: CDR1 MNHEY, CDR2 SMNVEV (reference sequence). CDR3: CASSFSLGWEQYV. Written as DNA, the CDR3 is TGTGCCAGCAGTTTTTCGCTAGGATGGGAGCAGTACGTC.

This clone was seen more than once but under ten times. The chain recombines TRBV28 with TRBJ2-3; D call uncertain. Trimming cost V 2 bases and J 4 bases, with 19 bases left between them. Germline-derived CDR1 and CDR2 are MDHEN and SYDVKM. The CDR3 contains 17 residues. CDR3 in amino acids: CASSLTTLDLHSDTQYF. CDR3 bases: TGTGCCAGCAGTTTAACCACCCTAGACTTACATTCAGATACGCAGTATTTT. Together with reference TRBV28 and TRBJ2-3, the CDR3 gives the full variable domain: DVKVTQSSRYLVKRTGEKVFLECVQDMDHENMFWYRQDPGLGLRLIYFSYDVKMKEKGDIPEGYSVSREKKERFSLILESASTNQTSMYLCASSLTTLDLHSDTQYFGPGTRLTVL.

The chain links TRBV2 to TRBJ2-1, with a weak D call TRBD1 (6 bases). Trimming took 10 bases from V and 4 from J, leaving 23 bases between them. CDR1 is SNHLY, CDR2 FYNNEI, per germline. The CDR3 sequence is 16 residues long. CDR3 loop: CATKDRSLTVYNEQFF. As DNA, the CDR3 is TGTGCCACTAAGGACAGATCCTTAACCGTATACAATGAGCAGTTCTTC. Full variable domain (rest looked up from reference TRBV2 and TRBJ2-1): EPEVTQTPSHQVTQMGQEVILRCVPISNHLYFYWYRQILGQKVEFLVSFYNNEISEKSEIFDDQFSVERPDGSNFTLKIRSTKLEDSAMYFCATKDRSLTVYNEQFFGPGTRLTVL.

The chain carries TRBV5-1 and TRBJ1-3; the match to TRBD1 covers 12 bases. V lost 4 bases, J lost 2 bases, and 16 bases stayed unmatched. Per germline, CDR1 SGHRS and CDR2 YFSETQ. This CDR3 region has 20 residues. CDR3 bases: TGCGCCAGCAGCCTTTCATCTACCCACGGGACAGGGGGCCCTGGAAACACCATATATTTT. It specifies CASSLSSTHGTGGPGNTIYF.

The chain links TRBV5-1 to TRBJ1-3, with 8 positions matching TRBD1. CDR3 length: 15 residues. Losses at the gene ends were 4 bases for V and 3 bases for J; bases not matched to a gene: 6. The V gene's germline CDR1 is SGHRS and CDR2 YFSETQ. The DNA of the CDR3 is TGCGCCAGCAGCCGGACAGGGAACTATGGAAACACCATATATTTT. It encodes CASSRTGNYGNTIYF.

The rearrangement uses TRBV2 and TRBJ1-4, with a possible D match to TRBD1 (5 bases). Germline V lookup: CDR1 SNHLY, CDR2 FYNNEI. V lost 8 bases and J 4 bases, leaving 11 bases between the germline ends. The CDR3 is made up of 13 amino acids. This chain's CDR3 is CASGRDFNEKLFF. The CDR3 DNA follows: TGTGCCAGCGGCAGGGATTTTAATGAAAAACTGTTTTTT.

The V call is TRBV4-1, the J call TRBJ1-1; 7 bases line up with TRBD1. The CDR3 is made up of 15 amino acids. The V gene end was trimmed by 4 bases and the J gene end by 1 base; junction bases not matched to a gene: 6. Germline V gene lookup returns CDR1 MGHRA and CDR2 YSYEKL. CDR3 DNA sequence: TGCGCCAGCAGCCCCTGGGACAGATCGAACACTGAAGCTTTCTTT. Its protein product is CASSPWDRSNTEAFF.

The chain links TRBV28 to TRBJ1-1; D possibly corresponds to TRBD1 (5 bases). From germline, CDR1 is MDHEN and CDR2 SYDVKM. The CDR3 extends over 13 amino acids. Trimming left V 6 bases short and J 12 bases short, with 20 bases between. CDR3 DNA: TGTGCCAGCAGCCTAAACGTGGGGGGTAGGTCTTTCTTT. It specifies CASSLNVGGRSFF.

In this sample, this clone turned up a few times. V usage is TRBV14 and J usage is TRBJ1-2; D is possibly TRBD1 (5 bases). Germline-derived CDR1 and CDR2 are SGHDN and FVKESK. This CDR3 has 16 amino acids. Trimming stripped 2 bases from V and 3 bases from J, with 16 bases between. The chain's CDR3 is CASSQRSGTFDYGYTF. The DNA for the CDR3 is TGTGCCAGCAGCCAACGAAGCGGGACCTTTGACTATGGCTACACCTTC.

The CDR3 loop reads CASAIKIDYGYTF. As DNA, the CDR3 is TGCGCCAGCGCGATTAAGATCGACTATGGCTACACCTTC. The J gene is TRBJ1-2, the V gene TRBV5-1; no clear D gene. The CDR3 totals 13 residues. CDR1 and CDR2 (germline): SGHRS, YFSETQ. Trimming pared 7 bases from V and 3 bases from J, leaving 13 bases between.

The chain recombines TRBV6-1 with TRBJ1-4, with TRBD1 matching over 7 bases. J lost 5 bases, V lost 7 bases, and 7 bases had no gene match. Germline V lookup: CDR1 MNHNS, CDR2 SASEGT. This CDR3 contains 14 residues. CDR3 sequence reads: CASTPTGINEKLFF. The CDR3 DNA reads as TGTGCCAGCACTCCGACAGGGATAAATGAAAAACTGTTTTTT.

The CDR3 DNA reads as TGCGCCAGCAGCCAAGCGGCTAGCGGGGCGTACGAGCAGTACTTC. It codes for CASSQAASGAYEQYF. The gene calls are TRBV4-1 and TRBJ2-7; 9 bases align to TRBD2. CDR3 length: 15 amino acids. V lost 1 base, J lost 4 bases, and 5 bases stayed unmatched. Germline CDR1 and CDR2: MGHRA and YSYEKL.

V gene TRBV5-1 combines with J gene TRBJ1-2, with TRBD1 identical over 7 bases. Germline V gene data show CDR1 as SGHRS and CDR2 as YFSETQ. The V segment lost 0 bases and the J segment 7 bases; nucleotides outside the gene matches: 6. The CDR3 spans 14 residues. The CDR3 spells CASSLEGGAFGYTF. As DNA, the CDR3 is TGCGCCAGCAGCTTGGAAGGGGGCGCGTTTGGCTACACCTTC.

The chain combines TRBV5-4 with TRBJ1-4; a weak D match, TRBD1 (5 bases). Germline CDR1 SGHNT, CDR2 YYREEE (reference sequence). This CDR3 is built from 15 residues. Trimming took off 4 bases at V and 0 bases at J, with 10 bases between the two ends. CDR3 in amino acids: CASSPGIATNEKLFF. The CDR3 DNA sequence: TGTGCCAGCAGCCCAGGGATCGCAACTAATGAAAAACTGTTTTTT.